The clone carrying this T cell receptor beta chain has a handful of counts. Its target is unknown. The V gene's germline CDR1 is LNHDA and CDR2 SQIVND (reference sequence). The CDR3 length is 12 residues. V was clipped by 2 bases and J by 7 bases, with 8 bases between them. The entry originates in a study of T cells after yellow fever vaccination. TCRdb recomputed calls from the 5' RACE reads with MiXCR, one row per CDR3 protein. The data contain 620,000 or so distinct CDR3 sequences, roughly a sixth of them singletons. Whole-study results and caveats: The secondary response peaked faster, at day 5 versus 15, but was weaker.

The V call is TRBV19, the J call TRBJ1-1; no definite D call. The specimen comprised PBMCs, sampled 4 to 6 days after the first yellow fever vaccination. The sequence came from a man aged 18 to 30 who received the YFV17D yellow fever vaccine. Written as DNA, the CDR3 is TGTGCCAGTAGTATAAACCGGCGTGAAGCTTTCTTT. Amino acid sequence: CASSINRREAFF.